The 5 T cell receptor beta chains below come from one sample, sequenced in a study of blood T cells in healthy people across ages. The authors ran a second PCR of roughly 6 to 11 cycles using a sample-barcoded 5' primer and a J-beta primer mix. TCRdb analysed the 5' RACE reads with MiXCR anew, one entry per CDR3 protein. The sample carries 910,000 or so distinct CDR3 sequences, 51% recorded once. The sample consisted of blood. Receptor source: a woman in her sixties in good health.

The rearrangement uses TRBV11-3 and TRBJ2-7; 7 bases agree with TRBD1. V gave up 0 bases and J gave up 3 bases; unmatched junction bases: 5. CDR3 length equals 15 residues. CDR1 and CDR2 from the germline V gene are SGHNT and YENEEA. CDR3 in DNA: TGTGCCAGCAGCTTAGATCCCGGGACAGACTACGAGCAGTACTTC. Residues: CASSLDPGTDYEQYF.

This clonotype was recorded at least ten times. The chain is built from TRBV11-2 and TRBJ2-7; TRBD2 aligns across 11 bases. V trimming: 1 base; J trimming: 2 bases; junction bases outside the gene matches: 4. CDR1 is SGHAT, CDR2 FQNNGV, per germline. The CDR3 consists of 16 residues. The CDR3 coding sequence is TGTGCCAGCAGCTTAGCAGGTAGCGGGAGGGCCTACGAGCAGTACTTC. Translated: CASSLAGSGRAYEQYF. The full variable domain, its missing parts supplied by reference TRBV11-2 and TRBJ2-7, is EAGVAQSPRYKIIEKRQSVAFWCNPISGHATLYWYQQILGQGPKLLIQFQNNGVVDDSQLPKDRFSAERLKGVDSTLKIQPAKLEDSAVYLCASSLAGSGRAYEQYFGPGTRLTVT.

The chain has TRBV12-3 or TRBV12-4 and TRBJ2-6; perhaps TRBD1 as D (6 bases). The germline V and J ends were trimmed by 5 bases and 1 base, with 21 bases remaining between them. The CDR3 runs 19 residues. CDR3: CASSPSGGAVFSGANVLTF. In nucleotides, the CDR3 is TGTGCCAGCAGTCCCTCTGGGGGCGCAGTATTTTCTGGGGCCAACGTCCTGACTTTC.

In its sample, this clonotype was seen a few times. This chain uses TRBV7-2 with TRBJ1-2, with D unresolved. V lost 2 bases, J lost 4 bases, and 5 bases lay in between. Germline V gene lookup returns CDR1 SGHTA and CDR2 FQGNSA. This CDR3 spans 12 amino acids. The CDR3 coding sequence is TGTGCCAGCAGCTTAAAGAGCTATGGCTACACCTTC. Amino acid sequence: CASSLKSYGYTF.

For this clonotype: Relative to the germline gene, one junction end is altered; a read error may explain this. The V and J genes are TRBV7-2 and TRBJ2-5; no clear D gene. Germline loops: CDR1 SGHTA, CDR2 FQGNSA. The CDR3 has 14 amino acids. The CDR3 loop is CASSCNTYQETRYF. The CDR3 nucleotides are TGTGCCAGCAGCTGTAACACGTACCAAGAGACCCGGTACTTC. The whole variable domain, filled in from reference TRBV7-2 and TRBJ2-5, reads GAGVSQSPSNKVTEKGKDVELRCDPISGHTALYWYRQSLGQGLEFLIYFQGNSAPDKSGLPSDRFSAERTGGSVSTLTIQRTQQEDSAVYLCASSCNTYQETRYFGPGTRLLVL.